The next 2 T cell receptor beta chains were all read from a single sample in a study of T cell changes during pregnancy in multiple sclerosis (dated by TCRdb to the late 2010s). Library preparation was by the immunoSEQ multiplex PCR assay. Held by TCRdb, this immuneACCESS table contains in-frame sequences only and omits some clones. Under half of the omission traces to an unresolved V gene where checked; the cause of the rest is unknown. For this sample there are around 92,000 clones; almost 95% appear just once. The top ten hold 2.2% of the sample. The sample here was peripheral blood, taken in the third trimester of pregnancy. These receptors were taken from a female donor with multiple sclerosis, enrolled in a pregnancy study.

This rearrangement joins TRBV7-2 to TRBJ1-3; D not resolved. V lost 3 bases and J 4 bases, leaving 13 bases between the germline ends. Germline values: CDR1 SGHTA, CDR2 FQGNSA. The CDR3 runs to 15 residues. CDR3 in DNA: TGTGCCAGCAGCTTGAGGCCGGGAACAGGAAACACCATATATTTT. The encoded protein is CASSLRPGTGNTIYF.

The CDR3 DNA reads as TGTGCCAGTAGCCCCTGGACAACTAGCACAGATACGCAGTATTTT. Its protein is CASSPWTTSTDTQYF. The chain joins TRBV19 to TRBJ2-3; possibly TRBD1 for D (5 bases). Looked up from germline, CDR1 is LNHDA and CDR2 is SQIVND (reference sequence). The CDR3 has 15 residues. V gave up 6 bases and J gave up 0 bases, with 13 bases separating them.